This T cell receptor beta chain was identified during a study of T cell repertoires in cytomegalovirus infection. Across the whole study: Public TCR beta signatures provided an indication of both CMV infection and a matching HLA type.

Whole-study results and caveats: What dominated the ex vivo response were HLA-C-restricted CMV-specific TCR beta clonotypes.

TCRdb ran MiXCR on the reads and lists one entry per CDR3 protein. The repertoire holds hundreds of thousands of distinct CDR3 sequences, with roughly 30% as singletons. Remarks on this clonotype: Its antigen remains unknown.

Sequenced sample: PBMCs. The sequence derives from a human donor in good health (CMV status not recorded). Some clones in this sample may be carry-over from other donors' samples.

CDR3 amino acids: CASSSGTVTGELFF. The CDR3 nucleotides are TGTGCCAGCAGCTCCGGGACAGTCACCGGGGAGCTGTTTTTT. The chain employs TRBV5-4 and TRBJ2-2; 7 nucleotides match TRBD1. CDR3 size: 14 residues. Per germline, CDR1 SGHNT and CDR2 YYREEE (reference sequence). V lost 3 bases, J lost 4 bases, and 3 bases stayed unmatched.